The 10 T cell receptor beta chains presented below share a single source sample, sequenced in a study of tumor and adjacent non-tumor tissue in lung cancer. The template was RNA from unsorted bulk tissue. The library came from three nested PCR rounds adapted from ARM-PCR protocols. Each CDR3 protein is one row after TCRdb ran MiXCR on the multiplex PCR reads. The table includes about 110,000 distinct CDR3 sequences, around 80% detected once. The sequenced sample consisted of lung tumor tissue. The origin of the receptors is a woman between 55 and 75 years old with non-small cell lung cancer.

For this clonotype: A much bigger clone sits one base away, suggesting this may be a read error. The V gene is TRBV20-1, the J gene TRBJ2-1; 12 bases align to TRBD2. Looked up from germline, CDR1 is DFQATT and CDR2 is SNEGSKA (reference sequence). The trim removed 4 bases at V and 4 bases at J, leaving 8 bases unmatched. The CDR3 length is 16 residues. CDR3 DNA sequence: TGCAGTGCTAAGGAACTAGCGGGAGGAGATTACAATGAGCAGTTCTTC. Encoded protein: CSAKELAGGDYNEQFF.

This chain links TRBV6-6 with TRBJ1-1, with D uncertain. CDR1 and CDR2 from the germline V gene are MNHNY and SVGAGI (reference sequence). V was shortened by 7 bases and J by 0 bases, with 18 bases between the two germline ends. CDR3 size: 16 residues. Here the CDR3 DNA reads TGTGCCAGCATCACCCGACAAGGAAACTTGAACACTGAAGCTTTCTTT. This gives the protein CASITRQGNLNTEAFF.

Comments on this clonotype: Sequence at one end of the junction differs from germline and may be a read error. V gene TRBV6-1 combines with J gene TRBJ1-1, with TRBD1 matching 7 bases. The CDR3 has 16 residues. Germline V CDR1 and CDR2: MNHNS, SASEGT. The CDR3 loop is CASSGTGAVRNTEVFF. As DNA, the CDR3 is TGTGCCAGCAGTGGGACAGGAGCGGTTAGGAACACTGAAGTTTTCTTT.

This clonotype came up a few times. This chain uses TRBV28 with TRBJ1-5, with D hard to call. CDR1 and CDR2 from the germline V gene are MDHEN and SYDVKM. The CDR3 runs 12 residues. V lost 6 bases and J 3 bases, leaving 6 bases between the germline ends. The CDR3 sequence: CASRVNNQPQHF. The CDR3 DNA follows: TGTGCCAGCAGGGTCAACAATCAGCCCCAGCATTTT.

Details on this clonotype: A clone one base away is much larger, so this may be a read error. This chain links TRBV12-3 or TRBV12-4 with TRBJ2-5, with D uncertain. The germline V and J ends were trimmed by 4 bases and 0 bases, with 9 bases remaining between them. This CDR3 contains 14 residues. CDR3 region: CASSSQAYQETQYF. The DNA for the CDR3 is TGTGCCAGCAGTTCTCAGGCCTACCAAGAGACCCAGTACTTC.

Note on this clonotype: At one end, the junction sequence differs from germline, possibly due to a read error. The chain uses TRBV11-2 and TRBJ2-1; a weak D match, TRBD2 (6 bases). This CDR3 spans 15 amino acids. Germline CDR1 is SGHAT and CDR2 is FQNNGV. The CDR3 here is CPSSLAGGVADEQFF. As DNA, the CDR3 is TGTCCCAGCAGCTTAGCTGGCGGGGTGGCTGATGAGCAGTTCTTC.

This chain uses TRBV5-5 with TRBJ1-1, with no clear D. Per germline, CDR1 SGHKS and CDR2 YYEKEE (reference sequence). The CDR3 length is 14 residues. Trimming removed 5 bases at V and 1 base at J, with 12 bases between. CDR3 loop: CASRVEVRNTEAFF. The CDR3 DNA reads as TGTGCCAGCAGGGTTGAGGTCAGGAACACTGAAGCTTTCTTT.

In regard to this clonotype: Since a much larger clone is just one base distant, this may be a read error. V gene TRBV20-1 combines with J gene TRBJ2-2, with a tentative D call TRBD2 (6 bases). In germline, CDR1 is DFQATT, CDR2 SNEGSKA (reference sequence). Trimming removed 5 bases from V and 6 bases from J, with 10 bases in between. CDR3 size: 12 residues. CDR3 amino acids: CSALGGSGELFF. In DNA, the CDR3 is TGCAGTGCTCTCGGGGGATCCGGGGAGCTGTTTTTT.

As regards this clonotype: This is likely a read error, given that the CDR3 carries no conserved phenylalanine or tryptophan at its end. V and J are TRBV11-2 and TRBJ2-7; 8 bases are shared with TRBD2. The V gene end was trimmed by 4 bases and the J gene end by 3 bases; junction bases not matched to a gene: 8. Germline V gene sequence: CDR1 SGHAT, CDR2 FQNNGV. CDR3 length: 15 amino acids. This CDR3 reads CASSYGTSGSYEQYP. The CDR3 coding sequence is TGTGCCAGCAGCTACGGGACCAGCGGGAGCTACGAGCAGTACCCC.

Worth noting for this clonotype: Germline and junction disagree at one end, which may indicate a read error. The chain uses TRBV11-2 and TRBJ1-5; a possible D gene is TRBD1 (5 bases). CDR3 length: 13 residues. Germline-derived CDR1 and CDR2 are SGHAT and FQNNGV. The CDR3 DNA follows: TGTGCCACCTCCCGGGATAGGGGTCAGCCTCAGGATTTT. This codes for CATSRDRGQPQDF.